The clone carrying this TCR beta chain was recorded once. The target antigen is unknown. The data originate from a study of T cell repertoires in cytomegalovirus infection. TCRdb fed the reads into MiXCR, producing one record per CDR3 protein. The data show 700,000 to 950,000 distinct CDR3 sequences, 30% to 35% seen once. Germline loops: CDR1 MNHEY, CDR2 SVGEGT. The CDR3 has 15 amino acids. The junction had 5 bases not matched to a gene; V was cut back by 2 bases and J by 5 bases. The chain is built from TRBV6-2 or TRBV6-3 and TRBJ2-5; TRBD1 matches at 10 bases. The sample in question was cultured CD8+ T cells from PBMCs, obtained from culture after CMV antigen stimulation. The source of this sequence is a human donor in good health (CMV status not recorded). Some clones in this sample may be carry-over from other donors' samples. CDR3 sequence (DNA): TGTGCCAGCAGTTACACTCCGGGACAGGGGGAGACCCAGTACTTC. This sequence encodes CASSYTPGQGETQYF.